The 11 T cell receptor beta chains below were found in one sample sequenced in a study of T cell repertoires in cytomegalovirus infection. One entry per CDR3 protein, called by TCRdb with MiXCR from the reads. The top ten hold approximately 60% of the sample, which has some 200,000 distinct CDR3 sequences, about 39% seen once. Their specific antigens are unknown. The sample here was CD8+ T cells from cultured PBMCs, taken from culture after CMV antigen stimulation. The receptors originated from a human donor in good health (CMV status not recorded). Some clones in this sample may be carry-over from other donors' samples.

This chain uses TRBV27 with TRBJ1-1; TRBD1 is a possible D gene (6 bases). With 3 bases removed from V and 1 base from J, the gap between germline ends came to 12 bases. Germline V gives CDR1 MNHEY, CDR2 SMNVEV (reference sequence). The CDR3 contains 15 residues. The CDR3 DNA reads as TGTGCCAGCAGTTTGTTCGGCAGGGGGAACACTGAAGCTTTCTTT. The encoded protein is CASSLFGRGNTEAFF.

This clonotype has just a few counts. This sequence joins TRBV15 and TRBJ1-5; 8 bases line up with TRBD1. V dropped 0 bases and J dropped 2; count of bases not matched to a gene: 0. Germline lookup yields CDR1 LNHNV and CDR2 YYDKDF (reference sequence). The CDR3 covers 15 residues. The CDR3 loop reads CATSRETGGNQPQHF. In DNA form, the CDR3 reads TGTGCCACCAGCAGAGAGACAGGGGGCAATCAGCCCCAGCATTTT.

The V call is TRBV12-3 or TRBV12-4, the J call TRBJ2-3; 8 bases fit TRBD2. J gave up 1 base and V 5 bases, and 5 bases lay outside the gene matches. CDR3 length equals 15 residues. CDR3 DNA: TGTGCCAGCAGTCCCTTTAGCGGGGGCACAGATACGCAGTATTTT. Translation gives CASSPFSGGTDTQYF.

This chain links TRBV4-1 with TRBJ2-1; 10 nucleotides line up with TRBD1. The CDR3 runs to 17 residues. The V segment lost 4 bases and the J segment 3 bases; nucleotides outside the gene matches: 9. Germline V lookup: CDR1 MGHRA, CDR2 YSYEKL. CDR3 nucleotides: TGCGCCAGCAGCCCCCATACCGGGACAGGGGTCTACAATGAGCAGTTCTTC. It is translated as CASSPHTGTGVYNEQFF.

The chain recombines TRBV7-6 with TRBJ2-2; TRBD1 is a possible D gene (6 bases). Germline CDR1 is SGHVS and CDR2 is FNYEAQ. Trimming pared 1 base from V and 5 bases from J, leaving 11 bases between. This CDR3 is built from 15 residues. CDR3: CASSLETTGTGELFF. The CDR3 coding sequence is TGTGCCAGCAGCTTAGAAACCACAGGGACCGGGGAGCTGTTTTTT.

The chain recombines TRBV6-5 with TRBJ1-6, with D perhaps TRBD1 (5 bases). V lost 3 bases and J 1 base, leaving 10 bases between the germline ends. Germline lookup yields CDR1 MNHEY and CDR2 SVGAGI. The length of the CDR3 is 16 residues. The CDR3 protein is CASSYYRRSYNSPLHF. CDR3 coding DNA: TGTGCCAGCAGTTATTACAGGCGTTCCTATAATTCACCCCTCCACTTT.

The rearrangement joins TRBV27 to TRBJ1-2; TRBD1 might be the D (5 bases). The CDR3 is made up of 13 amino acids. V lost 5 bases and J 4 bases, leaving 11 bases between the germline ends. Germline V gene data show CDR1 as MNHEY and CDR2 as SMNVEV (reference sequence). CDR3 amino acids: CASSGADGYGYTF. In DNA form, the CDR3 reads TGTGCCAGCAGTGGGGCGGACGGCTATGGCTACACCTTC.

The V and J genes are TRBV5-6 and TRBJ2-1; 15 bases agree with TRBD2. The CDR3 has 19 amino acids. The germline gives CDR1 SGHDT, CDR2 YYEEEE. Losses at the gene ends were 3 bases for V and 1 base for J; bases not matched to a gene: 8. The CDR3 loop reads CASSWGGTSGGYSYNEQFF. Written as DNA, the CDR3 is TGTGCCAGCAGCTGGGGGGGGACTAGCGGGGGGTATTCCTACAATGAGCAGTTCTTC.

This clonotype was recorded a few times. The chain recombines TRBV6-5 with TRBJ1-1; a weak D match, TRBD1 (6 bases). Looked up from germline, CDR1 is MNHEY and CDR2 is SVGAGI. Trimming shortened V by 5 bases and J by 4 bases, and 17 bases separated the two germline ends. The CDR3 is 15 residues long. For the CDR3, the DNA is TGTGCCAGCAGTACTTGGACAGACGGAGGCACTGAAGCTTTCTTT. Amino acid sequence: CASSTWTDGGTEAFF.

This clonotype turned up a few times. This chain joins TRBV6-2 or TRBV6-3 and TRBJ2-1; D unclear. This CDR3 spans 15 amino acids. Germline CDR1 reads MNHEY; CDR2 reads SVGEGT. Deletions cut 7 bases from V and 0 bases from J, with 13 bases between. Written as DNA, the CDR3 is TGTGCCAGCACAAACGACGCCGTCTCCTACAATGAGCAGTTCTTC. Amino acids: CASTNDAVSYNEQFF.

The genes are TRBV11-3 and TRBJ2-3, with 7 nucleotides matching TRBD2. V lost 5 bases and J lost 2; bases outside the gene matches: 4. This CDR3 comprises 14 residues. The germline gives CDR1 SGHNT, CDR2 YENEEA. CDR3 residues: CASSPAGTTDTQYF. The CDR3 DNA follows: TGTGCCAGCAGCCCAGCGGGGACCACAGATACGCAGTATTTT.